A selection of T cell receptor beta chains follows, all from one sample in a study of naive and memory T cell subsets. TCRdb analysed the UMI-ligation and nested PCR reads with MiXCR anew, one entry per CDR3 protein. The data show 89,000 or so distinct CDR3 sequences, 10% to 15% seen once. The sample comprised central memory CD4+ T cells from blood. The receptors shown here come from a human donor in good health. The CDR3 runs from the conserved cysteine through the conserved F or W. The D gene is left open where the match is weak. Clone size is not always given. Where it is, it says once, few, many or a class for expanded clones.

>few|TRBJ1-4|.|TRBV29-1
TGCAGCGTTGAAGTGCAGAGGGGAGAAAAACTGTTTTTT
CSVEVQRGEKLFF
>many|TRBJ2-1|TRBD1|TRBV19
TGTGCCAGTAGCCACGGAGACACAGGGGGCCCCTACAATGAGCAGTTCTTC
CASSHGDTGGPYNEQFF
>.|TRBJ2-2|TRBD2|TRBV28
TGTGCCAGCAGTCCCAGCGGGAGAGTCGGGGAGCTGTTTTTT
CASSPSGRVGELFF
>.|TRBJ2-1|.|TRBV27
TGTGCCAGCAGTTTAGGGTTTGGGGGAATCAACAATGAGCAGTTCTTC
CASSLGFGGINNEQFF
>.|TRBJ2-1|TRBD1|TRBV27
TGTGCCAGTAGTGCGACAGGGGCGGCCGACAATGAGCAGTTCTTC
CASSATGAADNEQFF
>.|TRBJ2-3|.|TRBV5-1
TGCGCCAGCAGCTCGGAGTTTGGAGATACGCGGTATTTT
CASSSEFGDTRYF
>many|TRBJ2-7|TRBD2|TRBV14
TGTGCCAGCAGCTTCCGGACTAGCGGGAGATACGAGCAGTACTTC
CASSFRTSGRYEQYF
>.|TRBJ2-3|.|TRBV18
TGTGCCAGCTCACCTCTGGTGGGGGTAGAGGCAGATACGCAGTATTTT
CASSPLVGVEADTQYF
>many|TRBJ1-2|.|TRBV5-4
TGTGCCAGCAGCTTGGCGGACAGTCTCTACTATGGCTACACCTTC
CASSLADSLYYGYTF
>.|TRBJ1-4|.|TRBV30
TGTGCCTGGAGTAAGGGGGACACTAATAATGAAAAACTGTTTTTT
CAWSKGDTNNEKLFF
>.|TRBJ2-3|.|TRBV7-2
TGTGCCAGCAGCTTAGGAAGTGGATCCCAAGGGGGTACGCAGTATTTT
CASSLGSGSQGGTQYF